This entry features one T cell receptor beta chain sequence. Its antigen is as yet unknown. The data are from a study of cytomegalovirus exposure and HLA in healthy donors. The CDR3 is 15 residues long. V was pared by 3 bases and J by 3 bases, with 9 bases between. Germline loops: CDR1 MRHNA, CDR2 SNTAGT. The primer mix had 60 Vbeta and 13 Jbeta primers. The assay was immunoSEQ multiplex PCR, and TCRdb's table has in-frame clones only and misses some. The sample shows around 120,000 clones, around 81% of them seen only once. The study's findings and limits: Sequencing depth roughly uniform across donors was assumed in presence/absence analyses. Cytomegalovirus-associated TCR beta chains were listed, numbering some 180.

The chain joins TRBV6-4 to TRBJ2-6; D may be TRBD2 (6 bases). The sequencing sample was made of PBMCs. The sequence derives from a man between 18 and 35 years old in good health and CMV-seronegative. CDR3 sequence: CASSDRLGGANVLTF. In DNA, the CDR3 is TGTGCCAGCAGTGATCGACTAGGTGGGGCCAACGTCCTGACTTTC.